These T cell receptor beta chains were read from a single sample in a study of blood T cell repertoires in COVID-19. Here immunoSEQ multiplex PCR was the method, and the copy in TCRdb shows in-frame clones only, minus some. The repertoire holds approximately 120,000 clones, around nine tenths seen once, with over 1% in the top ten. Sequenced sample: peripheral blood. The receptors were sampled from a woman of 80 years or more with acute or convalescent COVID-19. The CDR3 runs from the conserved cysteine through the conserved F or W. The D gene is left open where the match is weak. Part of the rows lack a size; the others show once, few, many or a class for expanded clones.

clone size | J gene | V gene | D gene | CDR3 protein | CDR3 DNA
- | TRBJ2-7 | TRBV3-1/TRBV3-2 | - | CASRGRRENEQYF | TGTGCCAGCAGGGGGAGAAGGGAAAATGAGCAGTACTTC
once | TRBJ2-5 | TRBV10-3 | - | CAISEGATQETQYF | TGTGCCATCAGTGAGGGGGCGACCCAAGAGACCCAGTACTTC
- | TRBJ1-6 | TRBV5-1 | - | CASRVQSSYNSPLHF | TGCGCCAGCAGAGTACAGAGCTCCTATAATTCACCCCTCCACTTT
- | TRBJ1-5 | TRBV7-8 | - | CASSLDRSQPQHF | TGTGCCAGCAGCTTAGACAGATCTCAGCCCCAGCATTTT
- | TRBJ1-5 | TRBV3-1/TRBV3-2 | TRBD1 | CASSRTGTQPQHF | TGTGCCAGCAGTCGGACAGGCACTCAGCCCCAGCATTTT
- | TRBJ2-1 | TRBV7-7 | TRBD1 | CASSSVPGQGTYNEQFF | TGTGCTAGCAGCTCAGTACCGGGACAGGGAACCTACAATGAGCAGTTCTTC
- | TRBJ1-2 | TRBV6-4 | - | CASSDSGGGMGYTF | TGTGCCAGCAGTGACTCAGGGGGGGGCATGGGCTACACCTTC
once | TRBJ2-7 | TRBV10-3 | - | CAISESNLGGDIHEQYF | TGTGCCATCAGTGAGTCGAATTTGGGTGGGGACATCCACGAGCAGTACTTC
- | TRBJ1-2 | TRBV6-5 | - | CASRPTANYGYTF | TGTGCCAGCAGACCCACAGCTAACTATGGCTACACCTTC
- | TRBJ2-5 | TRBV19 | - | CASSFADTLQETQYF | TGTGCCAGTAGTTTCGCGGACACCCTCCAAGAGACCCAGTACTTC
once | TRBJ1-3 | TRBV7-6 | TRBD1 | CASRRGGQGFGNTIYF | TGTGCCAGCAGGAGAGGGGGCCAGGGTTTCGGAAACACCATATATTTT